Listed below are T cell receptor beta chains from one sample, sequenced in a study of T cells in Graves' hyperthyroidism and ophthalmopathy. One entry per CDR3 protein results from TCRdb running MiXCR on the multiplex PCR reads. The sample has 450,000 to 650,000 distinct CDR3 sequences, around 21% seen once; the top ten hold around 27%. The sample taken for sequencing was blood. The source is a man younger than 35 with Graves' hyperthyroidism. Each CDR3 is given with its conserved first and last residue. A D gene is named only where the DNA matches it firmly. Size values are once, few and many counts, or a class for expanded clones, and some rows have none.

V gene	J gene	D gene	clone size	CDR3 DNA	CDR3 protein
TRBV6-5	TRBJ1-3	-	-	TGTGCCAGCAGTTTATCTCTCGGACACGGAAACACCATATATTTT	CASSLSLGHGNTIYF
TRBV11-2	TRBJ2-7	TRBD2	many	TGTGCCAGCTCCCTCGGGGGGGGAATTTACGAGCAGTACTTC	CASSLGGGIYEQYF
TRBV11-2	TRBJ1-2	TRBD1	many	TGTGCCAGCAGCTACACCGGGACAGCTTCATCGCGGAACTATGGCTACACCTTC	CASSYTGTASSRNYGYTF
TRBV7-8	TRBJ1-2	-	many	TGTGCCAGCAGCTTTCCAGGGGACTATGGCTACACCTTC	CASSFPGDYGYTF
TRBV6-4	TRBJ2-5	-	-	TGTGCCAGCAGTGAAGTGAGAGAGACCCAGTACTTC	CASSEVRETQYF
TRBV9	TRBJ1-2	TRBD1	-	TGTGCCAGCAGCGCTCAGACAGGGGATGGCTACACCTTC	CASSAQTGDGYTF
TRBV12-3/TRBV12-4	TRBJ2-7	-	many	TGTGCCAGCGGGTCTTTTGACATCTCCTACGAGCAGTACTTC	CASGSFDISYEQYF
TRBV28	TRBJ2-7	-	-	TGTGCCAGCAGCTCCCCGTACGGGCGGTCCTACGAGCAGTACTTC	CASSSPYGRSYEQYF
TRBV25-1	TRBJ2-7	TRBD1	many	TGTGCCAGCAGTGAAGGGCAGGGGGTCGGCGAGCAGTACTTC	CASSEGQGVGEQYF
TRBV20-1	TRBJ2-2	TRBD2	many	TGCAGTGCTAGGACGGGGGGTCGAGGGGAGCTGTTTTTT	CSARTGGRGELFF
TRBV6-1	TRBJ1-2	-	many	TGTGCCAGCAGTGAACAGCTGGCCAACTATGGCTACACCTTC	CASSEQLANYGYTF
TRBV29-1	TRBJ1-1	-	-	TGCAGCGTTGAGCAGGGGTTCAACACTGAAGCTTTCTTT	CSVEQGFNTEAFF
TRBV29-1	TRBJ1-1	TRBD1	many	TGCAGCGTTGAAGATGGGGGGCGGACAGGCCTTAAAGAGGACACTGAAGCTTTCTTT	CSVEDGGRTGLKEDTEAFF
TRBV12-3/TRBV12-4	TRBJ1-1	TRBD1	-	TGTGCCAGCAGCCCCAGGGACAGTTTATCCATGAACACTGAAGCTTTCTTT	CASSPRDSLSMNTEAFF
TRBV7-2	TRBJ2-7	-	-	TGTGCCAGCAGCTGGGACGAGGACGAGCAGTACTTC	CASSWDEDEQYF
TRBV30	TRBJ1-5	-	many	TGTGCCTGGAGTCAGGCCAGGGCAGAGCCCCAGCATTTT	CAWSQARAEPQHF
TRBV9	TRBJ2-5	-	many	TGTGCCAGCAGCGTAGGGGCCGACCGGGAGACCCAGTACTTC	CASSVGADRETQYF
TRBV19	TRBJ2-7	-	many	TGTGCCGTTCGATACAGCTCCTACGAGCAGTACTTC	CAVRYSSYEQYF
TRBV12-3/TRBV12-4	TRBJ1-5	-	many	TGTGCCAGCAGTTTCGCCGGGCTCAATCAGCCCCAGCATTTT	CASSFAGLNQPQHF
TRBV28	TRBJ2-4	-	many	TGTGCCAGTCGTGACGGGACCCCTTGGGCGAACATTCAGTACTTC	CASRDGTPWANIQYF
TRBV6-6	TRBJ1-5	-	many	TGTGCCAGCAGTCCCTTGAGGTTCGGGAGTCGAGATAGCAATCAGCCCCAGCATTTT	CASSPLRFGSRDSNQPQHF
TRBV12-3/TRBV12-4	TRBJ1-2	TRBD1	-	TGTGCCAGCAGTTCACCCGCCACAGGGGAAGATGGCTACACCTTC	CASSSPATGEDGYTF
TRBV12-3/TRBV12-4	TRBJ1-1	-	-	TGTGCCAGCAGTTTAGAATTGGGTGGTAGGGGAAGTAGTGAAGCTTTCTTT	CASSLELGGRGSSEAFF
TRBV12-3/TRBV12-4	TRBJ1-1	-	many	TGTGCCACCCACTGGGGGGGGGGCACTGAAGCTTTCTTT	CATHWGGGTEAFF
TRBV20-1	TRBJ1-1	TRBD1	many	TGCAGTGCCCTCTGGGACAGGAACACTGAAGCTTTCTTT	CSALWDRNTEAFF
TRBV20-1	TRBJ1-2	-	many	TGCAGTGCTGCTCCACCGATCCTTTCTTCTAACTATGGCTACACCTTC	CSAAPPILSSNYGYTF
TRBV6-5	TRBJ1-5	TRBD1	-	TGTGCCAGCAGTTCCCGGACAGGCTATCAGCCCCAGCATTTT	CASSSRTGYQPQHF
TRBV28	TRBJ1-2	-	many	TGTGCCAGCAGAGCTCAGGATCCAACCTATGGCTACACCTTC	CASRAQDPTYGYTF
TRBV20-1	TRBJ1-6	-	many	TGCAGTGCTCAGAGGGGTACGGTCGCCGATAATTCACCCCTCCACTTT	CSAQRGTVADNSPLHF
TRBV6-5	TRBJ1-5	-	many	TGTGCCAGCAGTTACTCGAGTGTTGGGTTTCAGCCCCAGCATTTT	CASSYSSVGFQPQHF
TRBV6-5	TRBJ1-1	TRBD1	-	TGTGCCAGCAGTTACAACCCGGGACAGGGGGGGTCTGAAGCTTTCTTT	CASSYNPGQGGSEAFF
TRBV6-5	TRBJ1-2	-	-	TGTGCCAGCAGTTATCAAAGGGGGGACTATGGCTACACCTTC	CASSYQRGDYGYTF
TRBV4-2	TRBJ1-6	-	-	TGTGCCAGCAGTACAGGGCCCTTTATTCTTAATTCACCCCTCCACTTT	CASSTGPFILNSPLHF
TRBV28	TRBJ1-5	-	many	TGTGCCAGCAGTACCCCCGGGAGTGTTATCCAGCATTTT	CASSTPGSVIQHF
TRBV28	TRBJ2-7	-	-	TGTGCCAGCAGTTCACAGGGGGGGTGGGAGCAGTACTTC	CASSSQGGWEQYF
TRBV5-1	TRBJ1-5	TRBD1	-	TGCGCCAGCAGCCCGGGACAGGGGGCTAGTCAGCCCCAGCATTTT	CASSPGQGASQPQHF
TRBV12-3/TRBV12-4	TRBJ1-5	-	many	TGTGCCAGCAGCCCGGGATCAGACAACAATCAGCCCCAGCATTTT	CASSPGSDNNQPQHF
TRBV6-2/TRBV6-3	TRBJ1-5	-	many	TGTGCCAGCAGTATTACGCGTCAGCCCCAGCATTTT	CASSITRQPQHF
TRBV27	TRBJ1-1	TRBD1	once	TGTGCCAGCAGTCCCTCCGGGCACAGGGGTTTGGAAACTGAAGCTTTCTTT	CASSPSGHRGLETEAFF
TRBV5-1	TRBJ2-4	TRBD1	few	TGCGCCAGCAGCTTGGAAGGGGGCGCGGGAAACATTCAGTACTTC	CASSLEGGAGNIQYF
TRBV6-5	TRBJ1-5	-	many	TGTGCCAGCAGTTACGACCTGAATCAGCCCCAGCATTTT	CASSYDLNQPQHF
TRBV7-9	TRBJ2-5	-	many	TGTGCCAGCAGCTTAGCGAGGCGACTAGTTGCAGAGACCCAGTACTTC	CASSLARRLVAETQYF
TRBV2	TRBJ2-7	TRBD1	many	TGTGCCAGCAGTGGACAGGGGGCTTGGGAGCAGTACTTC	CASSGQGAWEQYF
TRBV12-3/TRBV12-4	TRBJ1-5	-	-	TGTGCCAGCAGCCTACAGGGATCGCATCAGCCCCAGCATTTT	CASSLQGSHQPQHF
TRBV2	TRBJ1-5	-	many	TGTGCCAGCAGTGAATATAAGGGGAGGCAGCCCCAGCATTTT	CASSEYKGRQPQHF